This note documents a single T cell receptor (beta chain) sequence. This specimen belongs to a study of T cell changes during pregnancy in multiple sclerosis. Only in-frame clones appear in the TCRdb table, and some are missing; sequencing was by immunoSEQ multiplex PCR. The table lists some 26,000 clones, about nine tenths of them singletons. V was trimmed by 5 bases and J by 7 bases, leaving 9 bases between them. In germline, CDR1 is SGHAT, CDR2 FQNNGV. This CDR3 is built from 12 residues. This clonotype originated in a female donor in good health, enrolled as a control in a pregnancy study. V is TRBV11-2 and J is TRBJ2-1; no firm D call. The sequencing used CD4+ T cells from peripheral blood mononuclear cells, collected in the first trimester of pregnancy. The CDR3 is CASSHPRNEQFF. The CDR3 DNA sequence: TGTGCCAGCAGCCACCCGAGGAATGAGCAGTTCTTC. Combining the CDR3 with reference TRBV11-2 and TRBJ2-1 gives the whole variable domain EAGVAQSPRYKIIEKRQSVAFWCNPISGHATLYWYQQILGQGPKLLIQFQNNGVVDDSQLPKDRFSAERLKGVDSTLKIQPAKLEDSAVYLCASSHPRNEQFFGPGTRLTVL.